This T cell receptor beta chain was captured by sequencing in a study of CXCR3-negative and CXCR3-positive naive CD8 T cells. Carrying UMI labels, the TRB cDNA libraries were prepared through 5' RACE. TCRdb reprocessed the 5' RACE reads and stores each CDR3 protein as one record, lacking DNA. Here the sample table reports some 150,000 distinct CDR3 sequences. Comments on this clonotype: Its antigen is unknown.

The V gene's germline CDR1 is KGHSH and CDR2 LQKENI. The CDR3 has 13 amino acids. General observations from the study: Comparison of naive cells showed more hydrophobic TRB CDR3s in CXCR3-positive than in CXCR3-negative naive cells.

The sequenced material came from naive CXCR3+ CD8+ T cells from blood. Indicated subset: CD45RO-CCR7+CD27+CD95- naive CD8+ T cells expressing CXCR3 (TNR3+). The receptor's source is a human donor in good health. Some clones in this sample may be carry-over from other donors' samples. The rearrangement joins TRBV18 to TRBJ2-1. The CDR3 spells CASSPPIENEQFF.